Listed below are T cell receptor beta chains from one sample, sequenced in a study of T-cell memory formation after mild COVID-19. TCRdb reanalysed the 5' RACE reads using MiXCR and keeps one entry per CDR3 protein. Among 90,000 to 120,000 distinct CDR3 sequences listed, approximately 15% were seen once. Sequenced: PBMCs or a T cell subset sorted from them (not recorded which). The source is a man between 18 and 29 years old who had mild COVID-19 (a few samples of this study predate the infection). Cell type and time point are not known. CDR3s include the opening cysteine and the closing phenylalanine or tryptophan. A D gene is named only where the DNA matches it firmly. Not every row has a clone size; where given, it reads once, few, many or a size class.

D: NA; J: TRBJ1-1; length: 16; V: TRBV5-6; size: few; DNA: TGTGCCAGCAGCTTGGAATCGCGGGGCGGATGGGCTGAAGCTTTCTTT; CDR3: CASSLESRGGWAEAFF
D: TRBD1; J: TRBJ2-3; length: 15; V: TRBV4-1; size: few; DNA: TGCGCCAGCAGCCAAGGACAGGGGGCTCCAGATACGCAGTATTTT; CDR3: CASSQGQGAPDTQYF
D: NA; J: TRBJ1-1; length: 17; V: TRBV6-5; size: few; DNA: TGTGCCAGCAGTTCCCAACAGGAAGGTTGGATGAACACTGAAGCTTTCTTT; CDR3: CASSSQQEGWMNTEAFF
D: NA; J: TRBJ1-2; length: 15; V: TRBV6-5; size: NA; DNA: TGTGCCAGCACCTCCGGAGACACCTCCTCCTATGGCTACACCTTC; CDR3: CASTSGDTSSYGYTF
D: NA; J: TRBJ1-1; length: 18; V: TRBV7-9; size: few; DNA: TGTGCCAGCAGCTCACAAAAGGGATACCAGGGCGCGAACACTGAAGCTTTCTTT; CDR3: CASSSQKGYQGANTEAFF
D: NA; J: TRBJ2-5; length: 13; V: TRBV6-2/TRBV6-3; size: NA; DNA: TGTGCCAGCAGTTACGCCAGGCGGGAGACCCAGTACTTC; CDR3: CASSYARRETQYF
D: NA; J: TRBJ2-4; length: 13; V: TRBV20-1; size: few; DNA: TGCAGTGCTAGAGTTGTACAGAAAAACATTCAGTACTTC; CDR3: CSARVVQKNIQYF
D: NA; J: TRBJ1-1; length: 14; V: TRBV28; size: NA; DNA: TGTGCCAGCAGTTTGGGTAGAATGAACACTGAAGCTTTCTTT; CDR3: CASSLGRMNTEAFF
D: TRBD1; J: TRBJ1-1; length: 15; V: TRBV4-3; size: NA; DNA: TGCGCCAGCAGCCAAGAACAGGGGGCAGGCACTGAAGCTTTCTTT; CDR3: CASSQEQGAGTEAFF
D: NA; J: TRBJ2-2; length: 16; V: TRBV7-2; size: NA; DNA: TGTGCCAGCAGCTTAGTGGCAGGGTCACCCACCGGGGAGCTGTTTTTT; CDR3: CASSLVAGSPTGELFF
D: TRBD2; J: TRBJ2-3; length: 13; V: TRBV27; size: few; DNA: TGTGCCAGCAGTTTGACTAGCCCGGATACGCAGTATTTT; CDR3: CASSLTSPDTQYF
D: NA; J: TRBJ2-1; length: 14; V: TRBV4-1; size: NA; DNA: TGCGCCAGCAGCCAAACCTCTAGAGAGGGGGGTTGGTTCTTC; CDR3: CASSQTSREGGWFF
D: TRBD2; J: TRBJ2-1; length: 16; V: TRBV27; size: few; DNA: TGTGCCAGCAGTCCTGCCCCAGCGGGGATGATAGATGAGCAGTTCTTC; CDR3: CASSPAPAGMIDEQFF
D: TRBD1; J: TRBJ1-6; length: 12; V: TRBV7-8; size: few; DNA: TGTGCCAGCAGCTTAGGTGGACAGGATCTCCACTTT; CDR3: CASSLGGQDLHF
D: TRBD1; J: TRBJ1-4; length: 17; V: TRBV7-9; size: few; DNA: TGTGCCAGCAGCTCGCCGGACAGGGGATCTACTAATGAAAAACTGTTTTTT; CDR3: CASSSPDRGSTNEKLFF
D: NA; J: TRBJ2-2; length: 13; V: TRBV27; size: few; DNA: TGTGCCAGCAGTTCAGGGGGGGCCGGGGAGCTGTTTTTT; CDR3: CASSSGGAGELFF
D: NA; J: TRBJ2-1; length: 15; V: TRBV6-5; size: NA; DNA: TGTGCCAGCAGTCGCCAGGGGAAGAGTTACAATGAGCAGTTCTTC; CDR3: CASSRQGKSYNEQFF
D: NA; J: TRBJ2-1; length: 16; V: TRBV6-5; size: few; DNA: TGTGCCAGCAGTTACTCGGGGGGCGGCTCCTACAATGAGCAGTTCTTC; CDR3: CASSYSGGGSYNEQFF
D: NA; J: TRBJ2-1; length: 14; V: TRBV6-2/TRBV6-3; size: few; DNA: TGTGCCAGCAGGACAGGTACTCACAACAATGAGCAGTTCTTC; CDR3: CASRTGTHNNEQFF
D: NA; J: TRBJ2-5; length: 16; V: TRBV6-2/TRBV6-3; size: few; DNA: TGTGCCAGCAGTTACGGTTCCGGGACGGCCCAAGAGACCCAGTACTTC; CDR3: CASSYGSGTAQETQYF
D: NA; J: TRBJ1-4; length: 14; V: TRBV27; size: few; DNA: TGTGCCAGCAGAACAGGGCTTACCTCCGAAAAACTGTTTTTT; CDR3: CASRTGLTSEKLFF
D: TRBD2; J: TRBJ2-3; length: 16; V: TRBV6-4; size: many; DNA: TGTGCCAGCAGTGAAAGAGCGGGGGGCCCCACAGATACGCAGTATTTT; CDR3: CASSERAGGPTDTQYF
D: TRBD2; J: TRBJ2-3; length: 17; V: TRBV27; size: NA; DNA: TGTGCCAGCGGACCCGGGACTAGCGGGCTTTTCACAGATACGCAGTATTTT; CDR3: CASGPGTSGLFTDTQYF
D: NA; J: TRBJ1-6; length: 14; V: TRBV11-2; size: many; DNA: TGTGCCAGCAGCTTAGACAGGGTTTTCTCACCCCTCCACTTT; CDR3: CASSLDRVFSPLHF
D: NA; J: TRBJ2-3; length: 12; V: TRBV6-2/TRBV6-3; size: few; DNA: TGTGCCAGCAGTTTCGCGCTAGATACGCAGTATTTT; CDR3: CASSFALDTQYF
D: NA; J: TRBJ2-3; length: 16; V: TRBV9; size: few; DNA: TGTGCCAGCAGCGTAGTTCTGGACAGTGGCACAGATACGCAGTATTTT; CDR3: CASSVVLDSGTDTQYF
D: NA; J: TRBJ2-2; length: 14; V: TRBV5-1; size: few; DNA: TGCGCCAGCAGCCCGGGACAGAACACCGGGGAGCTGTTTTTT; CDR3: CASSPGQNTGELFF
D: NA; J: TRBJ2-7; length: 15; V: TRBV27; size: NA; DNA: TGTGCCAGCAGTTTGAACCTACAGAATTCCTACGAGCAGTACTTC; CDR3: CASSLNLQNSYEQYF
D: NA; J: TRBJ2-5; length: 16; V: TRBV27; size: NA; DNA: TGTGCCAGCAGTTTAGGGCTAGCTGGGGTTGGGGAGACCCAGTACTTC; CDR3: CASSLGLAGVGETQYF
D: TRBD1; J: TRBJ1-2; length: 14; V: TRBV9; size: once; DNA: TGTGCCAGCAGGCTTACAGGGGGCAACTATGGCTACACCTTC; CDR3: CASRLTGGNYGYTF
D: NA; J: TRBJ2-1; length: 13; V: TRBV4-1; size: few; DNA: TGCGCCAGCAGCCAAGCGGGCTTTAATGAGCAGTTCTTC; CDR3: CASSQAGFNEQFF
D: TRBD1; J: TRBJ2-2; length: 17; V: TRBV20-1; size: few; DNA: TGCAGTGCTTCAGACCCGGACAGGGGGCGGCAAGCCGGGGAGCTGTTTTTT; CDR3: CSASDPDRGRQAGELFF
D: TRBD2; J: TRBJ2-1; length: 16; V: TRBV5-1; size: NA; DNA: TGCGCCAGCAGCCCTGGACTAGCGGGGGGGCAGGGTGAGCAGTTCTTC; CDR3: CASSPGLAGGQGEQFF